The present entry profiles one T cell receptor beta chain with its context. As yet, its antigen is unknown. The data are from a study of T cells expressing NK-cell markers. Study-wide context: Sorted CD3+CD56+NKG2C+, CD3+CD56+NKG2C- and CD3+CD56-NKG2C+ T cells provided the TCR beta repertoires. Whole-study findings and limits: It remained uncertain whether the expanded NKG2C+ T cell clones were specific for HCMV antigens.

TCR beta cDNA was generated via 5'RACE template switching incorporating UMIs. Using the 5' RACE reads, TCRdb records one entry per CDR3 protein without DNA. In all, the sample yields about 390,000 distinct CDR3 sequences. Source material: blood T cells: a sorted CD56 or NKG2C T cell subset, CD4+ or CD8+ T cells, or bulk PBMC T cells (not recorded which). The source of this sequence is a woman between 50 and 59 years old in good health.

CDR3 amino acids: CASSLFTGGADLQYF. V and J are TRBV5-1 and TRBJ2-4; TCRdb names TRBD1, which stays unverified in the absence of DNA. CDR1 and CDR2 from the germline V gene are SGHRS and YFSETQ. The CDR3 sequence is 15 residues long.